Included here is one TCR beta chain sequence, with context. The sample comes from a study of blood T cell repertoires in COVID-19. This CDR3 region has 15 residues. The J segment lost 3 bases and the V segment lost 4 bases, leaving 8 bases of the junction unmatched. Germline-derived CDR1 and CDR2 are SGDLS and YYNGEE. Authors' analysis steps: Scientists estimated how many nucleated cells there were by amplifying reference gene primers. Sequencing was performed with immunoSEQ multiplex PCR; in TCRdb, only in-frame clones are kept and a portion is missing. V and J calls and clone size are given by that table; D and trimming were obtained from the DNA. Altogether about 310,000 clones are present, more than 75% being singletons, with the ten largest covering 1%.

The chain carries TRBV9 and TRBJ2-3; 7 nucleotides agree with TRBD2. Sequenced input: peripheral blood. The origin of this receptor is a man in his fifties with active or convalescent COVID-19. The CDR3 region has the DNA TGTGCCAGCAGCCTCTCGGGGGGAAGGACAGATACGCAGTATTTT. This encodes CASSLSGGRTDTQYF.